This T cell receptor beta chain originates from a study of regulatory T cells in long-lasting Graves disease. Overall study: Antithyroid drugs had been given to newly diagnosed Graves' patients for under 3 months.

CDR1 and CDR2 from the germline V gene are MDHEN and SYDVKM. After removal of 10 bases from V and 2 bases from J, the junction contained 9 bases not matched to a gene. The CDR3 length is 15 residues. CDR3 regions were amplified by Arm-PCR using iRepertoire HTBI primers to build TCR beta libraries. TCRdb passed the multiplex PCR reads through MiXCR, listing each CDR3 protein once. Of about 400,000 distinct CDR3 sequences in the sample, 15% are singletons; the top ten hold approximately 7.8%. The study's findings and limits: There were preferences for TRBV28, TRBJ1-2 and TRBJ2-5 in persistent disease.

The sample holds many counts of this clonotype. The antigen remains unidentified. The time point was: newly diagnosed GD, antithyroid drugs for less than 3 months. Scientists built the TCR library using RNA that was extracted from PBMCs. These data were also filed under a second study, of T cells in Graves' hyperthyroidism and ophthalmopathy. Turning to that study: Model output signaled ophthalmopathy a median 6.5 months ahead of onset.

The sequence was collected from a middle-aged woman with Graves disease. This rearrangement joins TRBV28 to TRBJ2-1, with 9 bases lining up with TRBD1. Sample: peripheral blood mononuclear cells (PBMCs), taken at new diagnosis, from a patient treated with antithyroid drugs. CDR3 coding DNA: TGTGCCACCGCTGTTACAGGGGGCACCTACAATGAGCAGTTCTTC. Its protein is CATAVTGGTYNEQFF.